This section outlines one TCR beta chain sequence together with its context. Its specificity is unknown. The source of the sample is a study of T cell responses to AZD1222 COVID-19 vaccine. Study-level points and caveats: The CD4 TCRs associated with vaccination extended across spike and predominated at 160-218 and 743-854. Of the AZD1222 recipients, only six were seropositive at baseline. Donor demographics were predominantly white British with a female majority; clonal diversity may be underestimated. Scientists sampled the repertoires only once the peak T cell response had passed.

Sequencing was performed with immunoSEQ multiplex PCR; in TCRdb, only in-frame clones are kept and a portion is missing. Among 150,000 to 200,000 clones listed, 90% were seen once. The clonotype was recovered from an adult in good health. Here the sequenced sample was peripheral blood, taken on day 0 of AZD1222 vaccination.

CDR3 loop: CASSYNGQGNQPQHF. For the CDR3, the DNA is TGTGCCAGCAGTTATAATGGGCAGGGGAATCAGCCCCAGCATTTT. This rearrangement joins TRBV6-2 or TRBV6-3 to TRBJ1-5, with D possibly matching TRBD1 (6 bases). The V and J ends lost 3 bases and 4 bases respectively, with 13 bases between them. CDR3 length equals 15 residues. CDR1 is MNHEY, CDR2 SVGEGT, per germline.